This T cell receptor (beta chain) was observed in a study of shared clonotypes between healthy human individuals (dated by TCRdb to the early 2020s). As for the study more broadly: Three men and two women, aged 18 to 49 years, made up the cohort. Leukapheresis yielded between about 0.9 and 9.5 billion PBMCs per donor. Libraries were prepared and TCR repertoires were sequenced by different laboratories using diverse techniques, in order to increase sequencing depth and limit assay-specific biases. Blood TCR repertoires of a handful of healthy adults were deeply sequenced to estimate repertoire size and the extent of clonotype sharing between individuals. Paper-wide results and their limitations: Sampling was limited to blood, and TCR repertoires in tissue likely differ from TCR repertoires in blood. Pairwise subsampling indicated that sequencing depth was expected to affect the degree of clonotype sharing among donors. Because the study included a small number of donors, the genetic and exposure-history diversity represented was limited.

Details on this clone: What antigen it recognizes has not been identified. The sample holds no much larger clone one base away, and base qualities are not on file.

TCR CDR3 regions were amplified from genomic DNA by multiplex PCR using the deep immunoSEQ assay. Extracted genomic DNA from each cell subset was spread evenly across all wells of several immunoSEQ 96-well plates, with each plate serving as a replicate. For unsorted PBMC, each replicate PCR was loaded with around 300 ng genomic DNA, equivalent to tens of thousands of T cell genomes. Ten immunoSEQ deep assay plates were used to sequence the unsorted PBMC genomic DNA. The purified libraries were quantified using a Qubit 3.0 fluorometer, sized with a Bioanalyzer 2100, and then quantified again using the KAPA Library Quantification kit. A separate single-read 150-cycle Illumina NextSeq 550 flow cell was used to sequence each immunoSEQ 96-well plate. Per the authors' processing: The immunoSEQ output contained only junctional sequences without quality scores, so filtering could not match that applied to full-length reads. To assign V/J genes and CDR3, sequences were annotated against IMGT germline references using PyIR, a Python wrapper for IgBLAST v1.9. Reads were filtered out if the reads had weak V/J assignments (E-value above 1e-6), no CDR3, stop codons, out-of-frame junctions, or ambiguous translated residues. A V3J clonotype was defined by an identical inferred V gene, J gene, and CDR3 amino acid sequence. The percentage overlap between two repertoires was calculated by dividing the number of shared unique clonotypes by the size of the smaller repertoire. Repertoire richness was assessed with RTK rarefaction, the Chao1 estimator, and Recon v2.1 estimates of unobserved clonotypes. As stored in TCRdb, this immuneACCESS dataset retains in-frame rearrangements with V and J assigned. A fraction of the clones does not appear; measured against another copy, unresolved V genes explain less than half of the discrepancy, and the remainder lacks a known reason. V and J calls plus clone size are reproduced from that table; the DNA served to infer D and trimming. A total of 550,000 to 600,000 clones appear in this sample, around three quarters of them only once. More than 10% of the sample rests with the top ten.

The junction carries 11 bases between V and J, which are trimmed by 2 bases and 1 base respectively. The CDR3 goes from the cysteine to the phenylalanine over 15 residues. The sequence is cut down to CDR3 DNA, 45 bases in frame from base 1. CDR1 KGHSH and CDR2 LQKENI were looked up in the germline V gene. The donors were healthy, HIV-negative adults who had no recently reported acute infections or vaccinations. Only Caucasian adults living in Nashville, Tennessee, USA were represented among the donors. For unsorted samples, tens of millions of PBMCs were counted and genomic DNA was extracted with the QIAamp DNA Blood Mini kit. Blood was obtained by leukapheresis, after which PBMCs were separated by Ficoll-Histopaque density gradient centrifugation and cryopreserved in liquid nitrogen vapor phase.

The source of this sequence is a woman aged 40 to 50 in good health. Some clones in this sample may be carry-over from other donors' samples. The V and J segments used are TRBV18 and TRBJ1-1, with the D gene call left open. The specimen was PBMCs. In nucleotide form, the sequence is TGTGCCAGCTCACCATCCGGACGGGCGAACACTGAAGCTTTCTTT. The resulting protein is CASSPSGRANTEAFF.